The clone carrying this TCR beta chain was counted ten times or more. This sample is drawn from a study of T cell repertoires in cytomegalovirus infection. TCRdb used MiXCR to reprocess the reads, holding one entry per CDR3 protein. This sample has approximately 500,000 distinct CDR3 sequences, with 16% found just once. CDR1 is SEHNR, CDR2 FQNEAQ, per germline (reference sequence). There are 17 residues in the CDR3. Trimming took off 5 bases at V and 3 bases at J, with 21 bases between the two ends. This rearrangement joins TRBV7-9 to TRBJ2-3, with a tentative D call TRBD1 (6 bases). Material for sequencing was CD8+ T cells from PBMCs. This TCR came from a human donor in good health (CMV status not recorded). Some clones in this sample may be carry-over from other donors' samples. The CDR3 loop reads CASSQFPYRDRTDTQYF. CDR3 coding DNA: TGTGCCAGCAGCCAATTCCCATACAGGGATAGGACAGATACGCAGTATTTT.